The T cell receptor (beta chain) described here comes from a study of identical twins. Study-wide points: There were fewer insertions in abundant cord blood beta clonotypes, but memory repertoires showed no such pattern.

This clonotype was counted between two and nine times. The antigen is not known. Everyone who gave samples was a healthy Caucasian. Germline V CDR1 and CDR2: SEHNR, FQNEAQ (reference sequence). The CDR3 length is 14 residues. The V gene end was trimmed by 5 bases and the J gene end by 8 bases; junction bases not matched to a gene: 8. TCRdb passed the 5' RACE reads through MiXCR, listing each CDR3 protein once. The sample has just over 500,000 distinct CDR3 sequences, about 20% seen once. The data were also submitted as part of a second study, on T cells expressing NK-cell markers.

This sequence was found in a young woman in good health. V and J are TRBV7-9 and TRBJ1-2, with TRBD1 matching over 10 bases. Specimen: CD4+ T cells sorted from blood. CDR3 coding DNA: TGTGCCAGCAGCCCGCGACAGGGGGCCGGGGGCTACACCTTC. It translates to CASSPRQGAGGYTF.